The source of this T cell receptor beta chain is a study of blood T cells in healthy people across ages (dated by TCRdb to about 2015). For the study in its entirety: In model experiments, roughly one uniquely barcoded TCR beta cDNA molecule per two T cells was captured by template switching. Age-related changes in TCR beta repertoire diversity were measured in the study by deep sequencing normalized with unique cDNA molecular identifiers. Four age groups were formed from the donors: young (average about 16 years), middle-aged (around 37), aged (about 62) and long-lived (roughly 81). Donors of different ages were randomly distributed across sequencing lanes to avoid experimental bias. Two additional independent replicas of 1 million unique cDNA reads from the same blood draw were analyzed for two donors (one aged 18 to 29 and one aged 80 or older). General study outcomes and caveats: The percentage of naive T cells measured by flow cytometry correlated strongly with observed TCR beta diversity. Estimates of total diversity based on one million sequenced T cells were considered lower bounds and underestimates. Bulk unsorted PBMC profiling prevented conclusive comparison of naive and antigen-experienced compartments. Because donor CMV infection status was unknown, age-related changes in expanded clonotypes were potentially confounded. The long-lived group showed more naive CD4+ T cells, fewer expanded clones and increased TCR diversity than the aged group, suggesting age selection. As age increased, observed TCR beta diversity per million T cells dropped in a roughly linear way, and a significant reduction was already evident by age 40.

In the case of this clonotype: Its binding antigen is unknown. Within one base of it there is no much larger clone, and no base qualities were kept.

Receptor amplification or capture employed 5' RACE. Sequencing was performed on an Illumina HiSeq 2500. The second PCR ran for about 7 to 11 cycles and used a J-beta primer mix along with a sample-barcoded 5' primer. Each TCR beta cDNA molecule received a unique molecular identifier from a template-switch 5' adaptor carrying 12 random nucleotides. At least 3 million CDR3-containing paired-end reads were obtained from each sample. The Mint cDNA synthesis kit, primed by a TRBC-specific oligonucleotide, was used to synthesize first-strand cDNA from all RNA. Following uracil-DNA glycosylase treatment, all cDNA underwent a first 18-cycle PCR with the universal primers M1SS and BC2_uni_R. The source study handled its data this way. Normalization of each sample was performed by random selection of 1 million high-quality reads, each carrying a distinct molecular identifier. Instead of being binned into consensus sequences, reads that shared molecular identifiers were thrown out. MiTCR, set to a Q25 quality threshold and the strictest error-elimination algorithm, was used for CDR3 identification, clonotype clustering and error correction. Lower-bound total TCR beta diversity was estimated with a nonparametric unseen species model using Euler transformation. TCRdb reprocessing: public reads trimmed at Q25 with fastp, clones called with MiXCR, in-frame beta chains kept. Records with the same CDR3 protein are collapsed into one entry carrying the most frequent genes and DNA. The V and J calls and clone size are TCRdb's, not the authors'. The sample yields over 1.5 million distinct CDR3 sequences; less than 50% were counted once. The leading ten clones occupy around 2.1% of the sample.

Donors were about 36 systemically healthy Caucasian individuals from Russia aged roughly 6 to 90 years. Roughly 10 milliliters of peripheral blood were drawn from each donor into EDTA-treated Vacutainer tubes. PBMCs were isolated by Ficoll-Paque density-gradient centrifugation, with at least 6 million obtained per sample. Trizol reagent was used to extract total RNA from the PBMCs, yielding at least 6 micrograms per sample. For every donor, flow cytometry on a PBMC aliquot measured the percentage of naive CD45RAhigh/CD27high T cells. The germline V gene encodes CDR1 MNHEY and CDR2 SVGEGT. V loses 5 bases at its end and J loses 1 base; junction bases beyond the gene matches: 9. From the cysteine through the phenylalanine, the CDR3 covers 17 amino acids. Only the CDR3 region is kept as DNA, spanning 51 bases read in frame from base 1.

The receptor's source is a woman aged 40 to 50 in good health. The sequenced material came from blood. Recombination linked TRBV6-2 or TRBV6-3 to TRBJ2-1; 9 central bases correspond to TRBD2. The CDR3 protein is CASSMRNAGGSYNEQFF. The DNA reads as follows: TGTGCCAGCAGTATGAGAAATGCGGGGGGGTCCTACAATGAGCAGTTCTTC.